This T cell receptor beta chain was found in a study of blood T cell repertoires in COVID-19. For the study at large: Sample material is recorded as cDNA or gDNA derived from T cells, B-cell-depleted T cells, or PBMCs.

Data came from immunoSEQ multiplex PCR; TCRdb stores just in-frame clones and leaves some out. The table shows about 28,000 clones, with around 86% occurring only once. This receptor was identified in a human donor in a cohort sampled during active COVID-19. The sample was peripheral blood.

CDR3 protein: CATSDTRTGMDEQYF. DNA for the CDR3: TGTGCCACCAGTGATACCCGGACAGGGATGGACGAGCAGTACTTC. This sequence joins TRBV24-1 and TRBJ2-7, with TRBD1 matching over 8 bases. The CDR3 is made up of 15 amino acids. CDR1 is KGHDR, CDR2 SFDVKD, per germline. The trim removed 3 bases at V and 5 bases at J, leaving 8 bases unmatched.